One and the same sample provided the 8 T cell receptor beta chains below, sequenced in a study of cytomegalovirus exposure and HLA in healthy donors. The PCR made use of 60 Vbeta and 13 Jbeta primers. Assay used: immunoSEQ multiplex PCR; TCRdb lists only in-frame clones, some missing. The data hold under 150,000 clones, with around 86% observed a single time. Sequenced sample: PBMCs. All receptors come from a man aged 18-30 years in good health and CMV-seronegative.

This chain links TRBV5-1 with TRBJ2-1; D remains unclear. CDR3 length equals 12 residues. Germline V gene data show CDR1 as SGHRS and CDR2 as YFSETQ. Trimming pared 1 base from V and 5 bases from J, leaving 4 bases between. The CDR3 DNA reads as TGCGCCAGCAGCTTGCTAGACAATGAGCAGTTCTTC. Its translation is CASSLLDNEQFF.

This rearrangement joins TRBV18 to TRBJ2-1, with TRBD2 as a possible D gene (7 bases). The CDR3 is 17 residues long. Looked up from germline, CDR1 is KGHSH and CDR2 is LQKENI. V was clipped by 6 bases and J by 3 bases, with 21 bases between them. CDR3 residues: CASSPLGGLDIYNEQFF. In nucleotides, the CDR3 is TGTGCCAGCTCCCCATTGGGGGGGCTAGATATCTACAATGAGCAGTTCTTC.

The chain has TRBV14 and TRBJ2-3, with D possibly being TRBD1 (5 bases). The germline gives CDR1 SGHDN, CDR2 FVKESK. V was trimmed by 4 bases and J by 4 bases, leaving 12 bases between them. There are 14 residues in the CDR3. CDR3 nucleotides: TGTGCCAGCAGCCGTTTAGGGGTATCAGATACGCAGTATTTT. This encodes CASSRLGVSDTQYF.

The rearrangement joins TRBV5-1 to TRBJ1-1, with 8 positions matching TRBD1. Germline CDR1 is SGHRS and CDR2 is YFSETQ. V dropped 2 bases and J dropped 7; count of bases not matched to a gene: 19. CDR3 length equals 18 residues. CDR3 in amino acids: CASSFSTGGVQGAYEAFF. For the CDR3, the DNA is TGCGCCAGCAGCTTTTCAACCGGAGGGGTCCAGGGGGCTTATGAAGCTTTCTTT.

This clone was observed a few times. The V and J genes are TRBV10-3 and TRBJ1-1; D is uncertain. V lost 3 bases, J lost 1 base, and 6 bases lay in between. This CDR3 comprises 13 residues. Germline CDR1 is ENHRY and CDR2 is SYGVKD. The CDR3 region has the DNA TGTGCCATCAGTGAACAGTGGAACACTGAAGCTTTCTTT. Translation: CAISEQWNTEAFF.

This sequence joins TRBV19 and TRBJ1-1; D is ambiguous. Deletions cut 5 bases from V and 8 bases from J, with 12 bases between. The CDR3 has 12 residues. The germline gives CDR1 LNHDA, CDR2 SQIVND (reference sequence). CDR3 residues: CASSFQSAEAFF. The CDR3 bases are TGTGCCAGTAGTTTCCAATCCGCGGAAGCTTTCTTT.

The chain carries TRBV11-3 and TRBJ1-4; the D gene is possibly TRBD1 (6 bases). Per germline, CDR1 SGHNT and CDR2 YENEEA. The CDR3 is made up of 15 amino acids. Trimming shortened V by 5 bases and J by 0 bases, and 10 bases separated the two germline ends. CDR3 protein: CASSPGQPTNEKLFF. CDR3 in DNA: TGTGCCAGCAGCCCCGGACAGCCAACTAATGAAAAACTGTTTTTT.

This clone was counted between two and nine times. The V and J genes are TRBV4-2 and TRBJ2-1; 8 bases match TRBD1. This CDR3 contains 18 residues. CDR1 and CDR2 from the germline V gene are LGHNA and YNFKEQ. V dropped 0 bases and J dropped 3; count of bases not matched to a gene: 10. Here the CDR3 reads CASSQERARDRIYNEQFF. In DNA, the CDR3 is TGTGCCAGCAGCCAAGAGAGAGCGCGGGACAGGATCTACAATGAGCAGTTCTTC.